These 24 T cell receptor beta chains originate from one sample sequenced in a study of T cell responses to AZD1222 COVID-19 vaccine (dated by TCRdb to about 2021). Library prep was done by the immunoSEQ multiplex PCR assay. Drawn from immuneACCESS, this table holds only the in-frame rearrangements with V and J called that TCRdb kept. Clones are partly lost; checked studies trace under half to an unresolved V gene and leave the rest unexplained. Recorded for this sample are around 70,000 clones; 87% of them occurred a single time. Around 1.2% of the sample lies in the top ten. The sample's time point label is to be understood as: about 28 days (+/-7) after the second vaccine dose. Sequences were derived from peripheral blood, sampled 28 days after the second AZD1222 dose. The receptors stem from an adult who received the AZD1222 COVID-19 vaccine.

The chain couples TRBV6-2 or TRBV6-3 to TRBJ2-1; D is undetermined. Germline assignment: CDR1 MNHEY and CDR2 SVGEGT. The CDR3 covers 14 residues. V was shortened by 2 bases and J by 4 bases, with 9 bases between the two germline ends. The CDR3 DNA reads as TGTGCCAGCAGTTACAACGGACCATACAATGAGCAGTTCTTC. As protein: CASSYNGPYNEQFF.

V gene TRBV19 combines with J gene TRBJ2-7, with TRBD1 matching over 9 bases. The CDR3 runs 14 residues. The J segment lost 6 bases and the V segment lost 5 bases, leaving 8 bases of the junction unmatched. CDR1 and CDR2 from the germline V gene are LNHDA and SQIVND (reference sequence). This chain's CDR3 is CASSALTGGAEQYF. DNA of the CDR3: TGTGCCAGTAGTGCCCTGACAGGGGGGGCCGAGCAGTACTTC.

V and J are TRBV5-5 and TRBJ1-1; D gene unclear. The CDR3 contains 12 residues. CDR1 SGHKS and CDR2 YYEKEE come from the germline V gene (reference sequence). V gave up 5 bases and J gave up 3 bases, with 8 bases separating them. The CDR3 DNA is TGTGCCAGCAGTCGCCGGGACACTGAAGCTTTCTTT. Protein sequence: CASSRRDTEAFF.

This clone was detected a few times. The chain uses TRBV27 and TRBJ2-3, with TRBD1 identical over 9 bases. With V trimmed by 0 bases and J by 0 bases, 1 base remained unmatched. This CDR3 contains 16 residues. Germline values: CDR1 MNHEY, CDR2 SMNVEV (reference sequence). In DNA, the CDR3 is TGTGCCAGCAGTTTATCGGACAGGGGTAGCACAGATACGCAGTATTTT. It yields the protein CASSLSDRGSTDTQYF.

This clone was seen just once. The rearrangement links TRBV7-6 to TRBJ1-3; D remains unclear. Looked up from germline, CDR1 is SGHVS and CDR2 is FNYEAQ. Trimming shortened V by 2 bases and J by 3 bases, and 2 bases separated the two germline ends. This CDR3 is built from 12 residues. CDR3 loop: CASSLSGNTIYF. The CDR3 region has the DNA TGTGCCAGCAGCTTAAGTGGAAACACCATATATTTT. Based on the CDR3 plus reference TRBV7-6 and TRBJ1-3, the full variable domain is GAGVSQSPRYKVTKRGQDVALRCDPISGHVSLYWYRQALGQGPEFLTYFNYEAQQDKSGLPNDRFSAERPEGSISTLTIQRTEQRDSAMYRCASSLSGNTIYFGEGSWLTVV.

To note about this clone: Other DNA sequences in the sample encode the same CDR3. This chain uses TRBV7-2 with TRBJ2-1; D is unclear. V dropped 0 bases and J dropped 0 bases, with 6 bases sitting between them. The CDR3 runs to 15 residues. CDR1 and CDR2 from the germline V gene are SGHTA and FQGNSA. The CDR3: CASSLAVSSYNEQFF. DNA of the CDR3: TGTGCCAGCAGCTTAGCGGTCAGCTCCTACAATGAGCAGTTCTTC.

The rearrangement joins TRBV2 to TRBJ1-1; no definite D call. The CDR3 is made up of 12 amino acids. Germline CDR1 reads SNHLY; CDR2 reads FYNNEI. V lost 7 bases, J lost 7 bases, and 13 bases lay in between. This CDR3 is CASKEQIFEAFF. CDR3 nucleotide sequence: TGTGCCAGCAAGGAGCAAATTTTTGAAGCTTTCTTT.

This clone turned up a few times. The gene calls are TRBV19 and TRBJ2-3; D is possibly TRBD2 (5 bases). V was shortened by 3 bases and J by 1 base, with 11 bases between the two germline ends. CDR1 is LNHDA, CDR2 SQIVND, per germline (reference sequence). The CDR3 length is 15 residues. This CDR3 reads CASSIHGLGTDTQYF. Here the CDR3 DNA reads TGTGCCAGTAGTATTCATGGACTTGGCACAGATACGCAGTATTTT.

The chain recombines TRBV4-1 with TRBJ2-7; 9 nucleotides align to TRBD1. Germline CDR1 reads MGHRA; CDR2 reads YSYEKL. The CDR3 runs 15 residues. Trimming removed 0 bases from V and 3 bases from J; junction bases left unmatched: 3. CDR3 sequence: CASSQDRTGVYEQYF. CDR3 bases: TGCGCCAGCAGCCAAGACCGGACAGGGGTCTACGAGCAGTACTTC.

The V gene is TRBV7-9, the J gene TRBJ2-7; 9 nucleotides line up with TRBD2. The CDR3 consists of 15 residues. V lost 4 bases and J lost 0; bases outside the gene matches: 4. Germline V gene lookup returns CDR1 SEHNR and CDR2 FQNEAQ (reference sequence). CDR3 amino acids: CASSSREGLSYEQYF. CDR3 nucleotides: TGTGCCAGCAGCTCGCGGGAGGGCCTCTCCTACGAGCAGTACTTC.

The CDR3, as DNA: TGTGCCAGCAGTCGAGAGTCCGGTGGTGAGCAGTTCTTC. It specifies CASSRESGGEQFF. V usage is TRBV12-3 or TRBV12-4 and J usage is TRBJ2-1; D is ambiguous. Trimming stripped 5 bases from V and 9 bases from J, with 14 bases between. This CDR3 is 13 amino acids long.

The chain joins TRBV30 to TRBJ1-5, with D possibly TRBD1 on 5 matching bases. Trimming left V 5 bases short and J 5 bases short, with 13 bases between. Germline V gives CDR1 GTSNPN, CDR2 SVGIG (reference sequence). The CDR3 contains 13 residues. The CDR3, as DNA: TGTGCCTGGTCAGGGTTCGGGGATCAGCCCCAGCATTTT. This gives the protein CAWSGFGDQPQHF.

The chain is built from TRBV6-5 and TRBJ1-1; D possibly corresponds to TRBD1 (6 bases). V was shortened by 6 bases and J by 1 base, with 15 bases between the two germline ends. Germline V gene lookup returns CDR1 MNHEY and CDR2 SVGAGI. The CDR3 totals 15 residues. The CDR3 loop reads CASRQNAGQNTEAFF. CDR3 nucleotides: TGTGCCAGCAGACAAAATGCGGGACAGAACACTGAAGCTTTCTTT.

The chain employs TRBV18 and TRBJ1-2, with TRBD1 as a possible D gene (5 bases). The length of the CDR3 is 16 residues. Trimming removed 0 bases at V and 4 bases at J, with 15 bases between. The germline gives CDR1 KGHSH, CDR2 LQKENI. CDR3 loop: CASSPPQGRPAYGYTF. The CDR3 DNA is TGTGCCAGCTCACCACCCCAGGGCAGACCTGCCTATGGCTACACCTTC.

CDR3 sequence: CASSSGGQPQHF. In nucleotides, the CDR3 is TGTGCCAGCAGTTCCGGGGGGCAGCCCCAGCATTTT. This rearrangement joins TRBV6-5 to TRBJ1-5, with D perhaps matching TRBD1 (5 bases). V was pared by 4 bases and J by 7 bases, with 8 bases between. The CDR3 has 12 residues. CDR1 is MNHEY and CDR2 is SVGAGI in the germline V gene.

The V and J genes are TRBV4-1 and TRBJ2-5, with D perhaps TRBD2 (6 bases). Trimming removed 4 bases from V and 3 bases from J, with 12 bases in between. There are 14 residues in the CDR3. Germline V gives CDR1 MGHRA, CDR2 YSYEKL. The CDR3 DNA sequence: TGCGCCAGCAGCCCATCGCGGGGAAAAGAGACCCAGTACTTC. Residues: CASSPSRGKETQYF.

This chain uses TRBV27 with TRBJ1-1, with a possible D match to TRBD1 (6 bases). V shed 8 bases and J shed 1 base, with 14 bases lying between them. Germline lookup yields CDR1 MNHEY and CDR2 SMNVEV (reference sequence). CDR3 size: 14 residues. This chain's CDR3 is CASADSFANTEAFF. CDR3 sequence (DNA): TGTGCCAGCGCGGACAGTTTCGCGAACACTGAAGCTTTCTTT.

The rearrangement uses TRBV9 and TRBJ2-3; 8 positions agree with TRBD1. The junction had 4 bases not matched to a gene; V was cut back by 0 bases and J by 4 bases. Germline V gene lookup returns CDR1 SGDLS and CDR2 YYNGEE. This CDR3 is 15 amino acids long. CDR3 nucleotides: TGTGCCAGCAGCGTAGCTCCAGGGGGCTCAGATACGCAGTATTTT. Translation: CASSVAPGGSDTQYF.

This chain uses TRBV25-1 with TRBJ2-6; maybe TRBD1 (5 bases). CDR1 and CDR2 from the germline V gene are MGHDK and SYGVNS. V was cut by 6 bases and J by 4 bases, with 7 bases left in between. The CDR3 is 13 amino acids. This CDR3 reads CASRGVGANVLTF. The CDR3, as DNA: TGTGCCAGCAGAGGGGTAGGGGCCAACGTCCTGACTTTC. Based on the CDR3 plus reference TRBV25-1 and TRBJ2-6, the full variable domain is EADIYQTPRYLVIGTGKKITLECSQTMGHDKMYWYQQDPGMELHLIHYSYGVNSTEKGDLSSESTVSRIRTEHFPLTLESARPSHTSQYLCASRGVGANVLTFGAGSRLTVL.

V gene TRBV7-6 combines with J gene TRBJ2-2, with 7 nucleotides matching TRBD1. The junction had 4 bases not matched to a gene; V was cut back by 11 bases and J by 1 base. The CDR3 consists of 13 residues. CDR1 is SGHVS, CDR2 FNYEAQ, per germline. In DNA, the CDR3 is TGTGCCGGACGGACAGGGAACACCGGGGAGCTGTTTTTT. It yields the protein CAGRTGNTGELFF.

The chain has TRBV19 and TRBJ2-1, with D possibly TRBD2 on 6 matching bases. CDR1 is LNHDA, CDR2 SQIVND, per germline (reference sequence). Trimming removed 7 bases at V and 8 bases at J, with 15 bases between. This CDR3 comprises 13 residues. Here the CDR3 DNA reads TGTGCCAGTAATAGCGGTATGTCGGATGAGCAGTTCTTC. The encoded protein is CASNSGMSDEQFF.

Only one count was recorded for this clone. The gene calls are TRBV7-9 and TRBJ2-4; the D is unclear. V lost 1 base, J lost 6 bases, and 10 bases lay in between. Germline CDR1 and CDR2: SEHNR and FQNEAQ (reference sequence). The CDR3 length is 14 residues. The CDR3 reads CASSLEGRGNIQYF. CDR3 nucleotide sequence: TGTGCCAGCAGCTTAGAGGGCAGAGGAAACATTCAGTACTTC.

The DNA of the CDR3 is TGTGCCAGCAGTTCCCCAGGGTCGACAGGGGTGAGAGGGCGTGGGGAGCTGTTTTTT. Residues: CASSSPGSTGVRGRGELFF. The V call is TRBV27, the J call TRBJ2-2; the match to TRBD1 covers 8 bases. The V gene's germline CDR1 is MNHEY and CDR2 SMNVEV (reference sequence). The V and J ends lost 4 bases and 8 bases, in that order; junction bases with no gene match: 21. There are 19 residues in the CDR3.

The chain employs TRBV2 and TRBJ2-7; the D gene is possibly TRBD2 (5 bases). Germline V gene lookup returns CDR1 SNHLY and CDR2 FYNNEI. The V end was cut by 8 bases, the J end by 7 bases, with 12 bases between. This CDR3 is 11 amino acids long. The CDR3 reads CASGERWEQYF. The DNA for the CDR3 is TGTGCCAGCGGGGAGAGGTGGGAGCAGTACTTC. The full variable domain, its missing parts supplied by reference TRBV2 and TRBJ2-7, is EPEVTQTPSHQVTQMGQEVILRCVPISNHLYFYWYRQILGQKVEFLVSFYNNEISEKSEIFDDQFSVERPDGSNFTLKIRSTKLEDSAMYFCASGERWEQYFGPGTRLTVT.